One sample yielded the 28 T cell receptor beta chains listed below, sequenced in a study of blood T cell repertoires in COVID-19. Profiled with immunoSEQ multiplex PCR; TCRdb holds only in-frame clones, not every one. Here the sample spans 150,000 to 180,000 clones, 83% being singletons. The specimen sequenced was peripheral blood. Receptors were obtained from a woman in her sixties or seventies with COVID-19, enrolled during active disease.

The chain employs TRBV27 and TRBJ1-2, with D hard to call. V was clipped by 5 bases and J by 7 bases, with 20 bases between them. CDR1 and CDR2 (germline): MNHEY, SMNVEV (reference sequence). The CDR3 length is 15 residues. CDR3 nucleotides: TGTGCCAGCAGTGGTCAAGGAGGGCTATTCGGTGGCTACACCTTC. This gives the protein CASSGQGGLFGGYTF.

Regarding this clone: An end of the junction differs from the germline gene, which may be a read error. The chain joins TRBV6-5 to TRBJ1-2, with D maybe TRBD1 (5 bases). CDR1 is MNHEY and CDR2 is SVGAGI in the germline V gene. The CDR3 is made up of 13 amino acids. The CDR3 DNA is TGTGCCAGCAGAAGCCAGGGCCCCATCGGCTCCACCTTC. It translates to CASRSQGPIGSTF.

V and J are TRBV5-1 and TRBJ1-2; D gene ambiguous. This CDR3 comprises 13 residues. Trimming shortened V by 5 bases and J by 4 bases, and 12 bases separated the two germline ends. The germline V gene has CDR1 SGHRS and CDR2 YFSETQ. In DNA, the CDR3 is TGCGCCAGCAGATTAGAAGCGGGCTATGGCTACACCTTC. Amino acid sequence: CASRLEAGYGYTF.

The rearrangement joins TRBV19 to TRBJ2-1; 10 bases align to TRBD1. V dropped 5 bases and J dropped 8; count of bases not matched to a gene: 3. CDR1 is LNHDA, CDR2 SQIVND, per germline (reference sequence). The CDR3 runs to 13 residues. The CDR3 spells CASSLGQGDEQFF. For the CDR3, the DNA is TGTGCCAGTAGTCTTGGACAGGGGGATGAGCAGTTCTTC.

V usage is TRBV5-1 and J usage is TRBJ2-7; 7 nucleotides agree with TRBD1. Germline V gene data show CDR1 as SGHRS and CDR2 as YFSETQ. Losses at the gene ends were 4 bases for V and 0 bases for J; bases not matched to a gene: 7. The CDR3 length is 15 residues. As DNA, the CDR3 is TGCGCCAGCAGCGCCAGGACAGGCGTCTCCTACGAGCAGTACTTC. It translates to CASSARTGVSYEQYF.

This rearrangement joins TRBV5-5 to TRBJ1-4; TRBD1 might be the D (5 bases). The CDR3 length is 15 residues. The germline V and J ends were trimmed by 0 bases and 0 bases, with 6 bases remaining between them. Germline loops: CDR1 SGHKS, CDR2 YYEKEE (reference sequence). CDR3 bases: TGTGCCAGCAGCTTGGTGACAGCAACTAATGAAAAACTGTTTTTT. Translation gives CASSLVTATNEKLFF.

This sequence joins TRBV9 and TRBJ2-1, with 8 bases fitting TRBD2. Germline lookup yields CDR1 SGDLS and CDR2 YYNGEE. J lost 9 bases, V lost 0 bases, and 8 bases had no gene match. The CDR3 is made up of 15 amino acids. CDR3 region: CASSVEAGVLGEQFF. In DNA form, the CDR3 reads TGTGCCAGCAGCGTAGAAGCGGGGGTTTTGGGTGAGCAGTTCTTC.

This clone was seen many times. V usage is TRBV6-5 and J usage is TRBJ1-3, with D possibly being TRBD1 (6 bases). This CDR3 comprises 16 residues. CDR1 is MNHEY and CDR2 is SVGAGI in the germline V gene. V was shortened by 4 bases and J by 5 bases, with 18 bases between the two germline ends. This CDR3 is CASSSFLQGGRNTIYF. CDR3 DNA sequence: TGTGCCAGCAGTTCATTCCTACAGGGTGGGAGAAACACCATATATTTT.

This clone was observed a handful of times. Its ends do not fully match the called genes, so a read error is possible. V gene TRBV3-1 (or the pseudogene TRBV3-2) combines with J gene TRBJ1-5, with 9 bases that match TRBD1. CDR3 length: 14 residues. Germline lookup yields CDR1 LGHDT and CDR2 YNNKEL (reference sequence). Here the CDR3 reads CASSQGTGSQAQHF. CDR3 nucleotides: TGTGCCAGCAGCCAGGGGACAGGGAGTCAGGCCCAGCATTTT.

The V and J genes are TRBV7-9 and TRBJ1-1; 9 positions match TRBD1. The CDR3 runs 16 residues. The junction had 10 bases not matched to a gene; V was cut back by 5 bases and J by 3 bases. Germline assignment: CDR1 SEHNR and CDR2 FQNEAQ (reference sequence). The CDR3 coding sequence is TGTGCCAGCAGCCTGGGACAGGGCCAGGCGGACACTGAAGCTTTCTTT. This translates into CASSLGQGQADTEAFF. The variable domain in full, with the rest retrieved from reference TRBV7-9 and TRBJ1-1, is DTGVSQNPRHKITKRGQNVTFRCDPISEHNRLYWYRQTLGQGPEFLTYFQNEAQLEKSRLLSDRFSAERPKGSFSTLEIQRTEQGDSAMYLCASSLGQGQADTEAFFGQGTRLTVV.

The chain recombines TRBV6-1 with TRBJ1-4, with D possibly being TRBD1 (5 bases). V dropped 1 base and J dropped 7 bases, with 13 bases sitting between them. Germline V gives CDR1 MNHNS, CDR2 SASEGT. This CDR3 comprises 15 residues. Here the CDR3 reads CASSEVGQGGEKLFF. The CDR3 region has the DNA TGTGCCAGCAGTGAAGTCGGGCAGGGTGGTGAAAAACTGTTTTTT.

The chain couples TRBV6-2 or TRBV6-3 to TRBJ2-1; tentative D call: TRBD2 (6 bases). Germline V gene lookup returns CDR1 MNHEY and CDR2 SVGEGT. CDR3 length: 16 amino acids. V was trimmed by 6 bases and J by 5 bases, leaving 20 bases between them. Here the CDR3 DNA reads TGTGCCAGCAGCTCCCTCCGACTAGGGTGGGACAATGAGCAGTTCTTC. Amino acid sequence: CASSSLRLGWDNEQFF.

This rearrangement joins TRBV5-1 to TRBJ2-5; TRBD1 might be the D (6 bases). Deletions cut 4 bases from V and 5 bases from J, with 9 bases between. In germline, CDR1 is SGHRS, CDR2 YFSETQ. The CDR3 has 12 amino acids. DNA of the CDR3: TGCGCCAGCAGCCTTGACAGGGAGACCCAGTACTTC. Translation: CASSLDRETQYF.

This chain uses TRBV19 with TRBJ1-1; no firm D call. The CDR3 is 14 amino acids. Trimming stripped 7 bases from V and 1 base from J, with 13 bases between. Germline-derived CDR1 and CDR2 are LNHDA and SQIVND (reference sequence). CDR3 nucleotide sequence: TGTGCCAGTACCGATCCCGGGAGGAACACTGAAGCTTTCTTT. Its translation is CASTDPGRNTEAFF.

This chain connects TRBV6-5 to TRBJ1-2; D unresolved. This CDR3 is built from 13 residues. V lost 0 bases and J lost 4, with 6 bases in between. Germline V gives CDR1 MNHEY, CDR2 SVGAGI. CDR3 DNA: TGTGCCAGCAGTTACTCCGGTAGCTATGGCTACACCTTC. This translates into CASSYSGSYGYTF.

This clone was seen once. The chain is built from TRBV10-1 and TRBJ2-1; 10 nucleotides match TRBD2. The germline V gene has CDR1 WNHNN and CDR2 SYGVQD (reference sequence). V was clipped by 2 bases and J by 6 bases; unmatched bases: 1. This CDR3 has 14 residues. The CDR3 is CASSELAGANEQFF. For the CDR3, the DNA is TGCGCCAGCAGTGAGCTAGCGGGAGCCAATGAGCAGTTCTTC.

This clone has just a few counts. The chain links TRBV6-6 to TRBJ1-4; D is perhaps TRBD1 (6 bases). The CDR3 runs to 14 residues. With 6 bases removed from V and 5 bases from J, the gap between germline ends came to 13 bases. The germline gives CDR1 MNHNY, CDR2 SVGAGI (reference sequence). CDR3 DNA: TGTGCCAGCAGCGAGACAGGTGAAAATGAAAAACTGTTTTTT. This sequence encodes CASSETGENEKLFF.

V and J are TRBV9 and TRBJ2-2; D is possibly TRBD1 (5 bases). The CDR3 has 14 residues. The germline CDR1 and CDR2 sequences are SGDLS and YYNGEE. Trimming removed 6 bases from V and 7 bases from J, with 16 bases in between. The DNA of the CDR3 is TGTGCCAGCAAGGGGCGGAGCCAGGGCGGGGAGCTGTTTTTT. Translating gives CASKGRSQGGELFF.

The chain uses TRBV13 and TRBJ2-2; 10 nucleotides align to TRBD1. V was pared by 2 bases and J by 4 bases, with 7 bases of the junction left unmatched. CDR1 is PRHDT, CDR2 FYEKMQ, per germline (reference sequence). The CDR3 contains 17 residues. In nucleotides, the CDR3 is TGTGCCAGCAGCTTAAGCGGGACAGGGGTTGGCACCGGGGAGCTGTTTTTT. It specifies CASSLSGTGVGTGELFF.

The V and J genes are TRBV6-5 and TRBJ2-3; tentative D call: TRBD1 (6 bases). V lost 10 bases and J 2 bases, leaving 13 bases between the germline ends. The CDR3 consists of 13 residues. The germline V gene encodes CDR1 MNHEY and CDR2 SVGAGI. The CDR3 spells CANGQLPTDTQYF. CDR3 nucleotides: TGTGCCAACGGACAGTTACCCACAGATACGCAGTATTTT.

The rearrangement links TRBV5-4 to TRBJ1-5, with D possibly matching TRBD1 (5 bases). V was shortened by 0 bases and J by 2 bases, with 12 bases between the two germline ends. The germline V gene encodes CDR1 SGHNT and CDR2 YYREEE (reference sequence). The CDR3 has 16 residues. The CDR3 bases are TGTGCCAGCAGCTTGGGGGGCAGCTTGGGCAATCAGCCCCAGCATTTT. Translation: CASSLGGSLGNQPQHF.

V usage is TRBV21-1 and J usage is TRBJ1-5; the table gives TRBD1 as D, unverified against the DNA. TRBV21-1 is deemed a pseudogene. The CDR3 has 15 amino acids. This CDR3 is CASSKIGAENQPQHF. The CDR3, as DNA: TGTGCCAGCAGCAAGATTGGGGCCGAGAATCAGCCCCAGCATTTT.

The chain uses TRBV10-2 and TRBJ1-6; possibly TRBD1 for D (6 bases). Germline V gene lookup returns CDR1 WSHSY and CDR2 SAAADI. This CDR3 is built from 15 residues. Trimming took 5 bases from V and 7 from J, leaving 15 bases between them. Here the CDR3 DNA reads TGCGCCAGCAGTTGGGGGGGGCAAGGGAATTCACCCCTCCACTTT. It yields the protein CASSWGGQGNSPLHF.

The chain uses TRBV11-1 and TRBJ2-5; D is possibly TRBD2 (6 bases). Trimming shortened V by 3 bases and J by 4 bases, and 18 bases separated the two germline ends. CDR3 length: 16 amino acids. Germline-derived CDR1 and CDR2 are SGHAT and FQDESV (reference sequence). In DNA, the CDR3 is TGTGCCAGCAGCTTGAGGGAGGCCCTCCGCGGAGAGACCCAGTACTTC. It codes for CASSLREALRGETQYF.

The J gene is TRBJ2-5, the V gene TRBV29-1, with a tentative D call TRBD2 (5 bases). The CDR3 has 15 amino acids. Trimming removed 8 bases at V and 6 bases at J, with 25 bases between. The V gene's germline CDR1 is SQVTM and CDR2 ANQGSEA. The CDR3 region has the DNA TGCAGCTTCATGGGGTACACGATCGGGGAAAAGACCCAGTACTTC. Protein: CSFMGYTIGEKTQYF.

V usage is TRBV29-1 and J usage is TRBJ1-2; no clear D gene. This CDR3 comprises 13 residues. V dropped 4 bases and J dropped 3 bases, with 12 bases sitting between them. In germline, CDR1 is SQVTM, CDR2 ANQGSEA. CDR3 protein: CSVGGGIDYGYTF. The CDR3 nucleotides read TGCAGCGTTGGCGGCGGGATAGACTATGGCTACACCTTC.

The rearrangement joins TRBV25-1 to TRBJ2-3, with D uncertain. Trimming cost V 5 bases and J 2 bases, with 5 bases left between them. Germline V CDR1 and CDR2: MGHDK, SYGVNS. The CDR3 has 12 amino acids. Here the CDR3 DNA reads TGTGCCAGCAGTCCGGTCACAGATACGCAGTATTTT. Translating gives CASSPVTDTQYF. Variable domain in full (rest from reference TRBV25-1 and TRBJ2-3): EADIYQTPRYLVIGTGKKITLECSQTMGHDKMYWYQQDPGMELHLIHYSYGVNSTEKGDLSSESTVSRIRTEHFPLTLESARPSHTSQYLCASSPVTDTQYFGPGTRLTVL.

The V and J genes are TRBV6-6 and TRBJ2-5; 14 bases fit TRBD2. The germline gives CDR1 MNHNY, CDR2 SVGAGI (reference sequence). Losses at the gene ends were 4 bases for V and 5 bases for J; bases not matched to a gene: 6. The CDR3 contains 16 residues. Written as DNA, the CDR3 is TGTGCCAGCAGTTTGGGACTAGCGGGGGCCCGGGAGACCCAGTACTTC. Protein product: CASSLGLAGARETQYF.